A selection of T cell receptor beta chains follows, all from one sample in a study of cytomegalovirus exposure and HLA in healthy donors. Here immunoSEQ multiplex PCR was the method, and the copy in TCRdb shows in-frame clones only, minus some. Of about 150,000 clones listed, almost 80% were seen once; the top ten hold 1.5% to 2%. Sequences were obtained from PBMCs. The receptors originated from a woman in her twenties or thirties in good health and CMV-seronegative. Both conserved end residues are part of each CDR3. Fields, in order: D gene, clone size, V gene, J gene, CDR3 length, CDR3 protein, CDR3 DNA. A D gene is named only where the DNA matches it firmly. Expanded clones get a size class; other rows say once, few or many, or leave the size out.

d_call: .; clone_size: .; v_call: TRBV4-3; j_call: TRBJ1-1; cdr3_length: 16; cdr3_aa: CASSQERVRGFTEAFF; cdr3_nt: TGCGCCAGCAGCCAAGAACGGGTACGCGGGTTCACTGAAGCTTTCTTT
d_call: TRBD1; clone_size: .; v_call: TRBV7-6; j_call: TRBJ1-5; cdr3_length: 14; cdr3_aa: CASSLAQGDQPQHF; cdr3_nt: TGTGCCAGCAGCTTAGCACAGGGGGACCAGCCCCAGCATTTT
d_call: .; clone_size: .; v_call: TRBV6-1; j_call: TRBJ2-2; cdr3_length: 15; cdr3_aa: CASSERLGLTGELFF; cdr3_nt: TGTGCCAGCAGTGAAAGGCTGGGCCTTACCGGGGAGCTGTTTTTT
d_call: TRBD1; clone_size: .; v_call: TRBV9; j_call: TRBJ2-7; cdr3_length: 14; cdr3_aa: CASSAGTGDHEQYF; cdr3_nt: TGTGCCAGCAGCGCCGGGACAGGGGATCACGAGCAGTACTTC
d_call: TRBD1; clone_size: .; v_call: TRBV13; j_call: TRBJ2-2; cdr3_length: 16; cdr3_aa: CASSLGRGLSAGELFF; cdr3_nt: TGTGCCAGCAGCTTAGGCAGGGGGCTTAGCGCCGGGGAGCTGTTTTTT
d_call: .; clone_size: .; v_call: TRBV7-8; j_call: TRBJ1-2; cdr3_length: 12; cdr3_aa: CASTGWGDGYTF; cdr3_nt: TGTGCCAGCACCGGGTGGGGGGATGGCTACACCTTC
d_call: TRBD1; clone_size: once; v_call: TRBV27; j_call: TRBJ1-1; cdr3_length: 16; cdr3_aa: CASSFRGGGMNTEAFF; cdr3_nt: TGTGCCAGCAGTTTTCGAGGAGGGGGCATGAACACTGAAGCTTTCTTT
d_call: TRBD1; clone_size: .; v_call: TRBV18; j_call: TRBJ1-2; cdr3_length: 15; cdr3_aa: CASSPYRGEGGGYTF; cdr3_nt: TGTGCCAGCTCACCTTACAGGGGCGAAGGAGGTGGCTACACCTTC
d_call: .; clone_size: .; v_call: TRBV6-1; j_call: TRBJ1-2; cdr3_length: 13; cdr3_aa: CASTSLQGTGYTF; cdr3_nt: TGTGCCAGCACTTCACTACAGGGCACTGGCTACACCTTC
d_call: .; clone_size: .; v_call: TRBV5-1; j_call: TRBJ1-1; cdr3_length: 15; cdr3_aa: CASSSGLTGNTEAFF; cdr3_nt: TGCGCCAGCAGCTCGGGGTTGACAGGGAACACTGAAGCTTTCTTT
d_call: TRBD1; clone_size: .; v_call: TRBV9; j_call: TRBJ1-2; cdr3_length: 13; cdr3_aa: CASSDRGGYGYTF; cdr3_nt: TGTGCCAGCAGCGACAGGGGTGGCTATGGCTACACCTTC
d_call: TRBD1; clone_size: .; v_call: TRBV5-4; j_call: TRBJ1-1; cdr3_length: 14; cdr3_aa: CASSGTGRNTEAFF; cdr3_nt: TGTGCCAGCAGCGGGACAGGGCGGAACACTGAAGCTTTCTTT
d_call: .; clone_size: .; v_call: TRBV5-1; j_call: TRBJ1-1; cdr3_length: 14; cdr3_aa: CASSFKEVNTEAFF; cdr3_nt: TGCGCCAGCAGCTTTAAAGAGGTTAACACTGAAGCTTTCTTT
d_call: .; clone_size: .; v_call: TRBV15; j_call: TRBJ2-1; cdr3_length: 13; cdr3_aa: CATSRDISEEQFF; cdr3_nt: TGTGCCACCAGCAGAGATATAAGCGAGGAGCAGTTCTTC
d_call: TRBD1; clone_size: .; v_call: TRBV5-1; j_call: TRBJ1-6; cdr3_length: 16; cdr3_aa: CASSLNSGTGGSPLHF; cdr3_nt: TGCGCCAGCAGCTTGAATAGTGGGACAGGGGGATCACCCCTCCACTTT
d_call: .; clone_size: .; v_call: TRBV6-5; j_call: TRBJ1-4; cdr3_length: 14; cdr3_aa: CASSQGRTNEKLFF; cdr3_nt: TGTGCCAGCAGTCAGGGAAGAACTAATGAAAAACTGTTTTTT
d_call: .; clone_size: once; v_call: TRBV27; j_call: TRBJ1-1; cdr3_length: 15; cdr3_aa: CASSTMRGRNTEAFF; cdr3_nt: TGTGCCAGCAGTACAATGCGGGGACGGAACACTGAAGCTTTCTTT
d_call: TRBD2; clone_size: .; v_call: TRBV10-3; j_call: TRBJ2-1; cdr3_length: 12; cdr3_aa: CATTGTSNEQFF; cdr3_nt: TGTGCCACAACCGGGACTAGCAATGAGCAGTTCTTC
d_call: .; clone_size: few; v_call: TRBV11-1; j_call: TRBJ1-2; cdr3_length: 12; cdr3_aa: CASSLRGYGYTF; cdr3_nt: TGTGCCAGCAGCTTACGGGGCTATGGCTACACCTTC
d_call: TRBD1; clone_size: .; v_call: TRBV11-3; j_call: TRBJ2-5; cdr3_length: 14; cdr3_aa: CASSDRQGPETQYF; cdr3_nt: TGTGCCAGCAGCGACCGACAGGGACCAGAGACCCAGTACTTC
d_call: TRBD2; clone_size: .; v_call: TRBV5-1; j_call: TRBJ2-1; cdr3_length: 17; cdr3_aa: CASSYRPRGGASDEQFF; cdr3_nt: TGCGCCAGCAGTTACCGGCCCCGGGGGGGGGCGTCGGATGAGCAGTTCTTC
d_call: .; clone_size: once; v_call: TRBV6-6; j_call: TRBJ2-3; cdr3_length: 15; cdr3_aa: CASSTRGGSTDTQYF; cdr3_nt: TGTGCCAGCAGCACTAGGGGGGGCAGCACAGATACGCAGTATTTT
d_call: TRBD1; clone_size: .; v_call: TRBV19; j_call: TRBJ2-6; cdr3_length: 17; cdr3_aa: CASSTRRQGYGANVLTF; cdr3_nt: TGTGCCAGTAGTACCCGGCGACAGGGGTACGGGGCCAACGTCCTGACTTTC
d_call: TRBD1; clone_size: .; v_call: TRBV4-1; j_call: TRBJ1-2; cdr3_length: 14; cdr3_aa: CASSRGGTGNGYTF; cdr3_nt: TGCGCCAGCAGCCGGGGGGGGACAGGGAATGGCTACACCTTC
d_call: .; clone_size: .; v_call: TRBV5-6; j_call: TRBJ1-5; cdr3_length: 15; cdr3_aa: CASSLGRISNQPQHF; cdr3_nt: TGTGCCAGCAGCTTGGGGAGGATTAGCAATCAGCCCCAGCATTTT
d_call: TRBD1; clone_size: .; v_call: TRBV6-6; j_call: TRBJ1-1; cdr3_length: 15; cdr3_aa: CASRPPGQGYTEAFF; cdr3_nt: TGTGCCAGCAGGCCCCCGGGACAGGGGTACACTGAAGCTTTCTTT
d_call: TRBD1; clone_size: .; v_call: TRBV29-1; j_call: TRBJ1-4; cdr3_length: 13; cdr3_aa: CSVNRGPNEKLFF; cdr3_nt: TGCAGCGTCAACAGGGGTCCTAATGAAAAACTGTTTTTT
d_call: TRBD1; clone_size: .; v_call: TRBV4-1; j_call: TRBJ1-2; cdr3_length: 17; cdr3_aa: CASSRGQGASVNYGYTF; cdr3_nt: TGCGCCAGCAGCCGTGGACAGGGGGCATCAGTTAACTATGGCTACACCTTC
d_call: TRBD1; clone_size: .; v_call: TRBV5-6; j_call: TRBJ1-1; cdr3_length: 15; cdr3_aa: CASSGGTGGWTEAFF; cdr3_nt: TGTGCCAGCAGCGGGGGGACAGGGGGCTGGACTGAAGCTTTCTTT
d_call: TRBD2; clone_size: .; v_call: TRBV7-9; j_call: TRBJ2-7; cdr3_length: 15; cdr3_aa: CASSRGVSGGDEQYF; cdr3_nt: TGTGCCAGCAGCCGAGGGGTTAGCGGGGGGGACGAGCAGTACTTC
d_call: TRBD2; clone_size: .; v_call: TRBV2; j_call: TRBJ2-3; cdr3_length: 15; cdr3_aa: CASSEASGGVDTQYF; cdr3_nt: TGTGCCAGCAGTGAAGCTAGCGGGGGGGTAGATACGCAGTATTTT
d_call: TRBD1; clone_size: .; v_call: TRBV9; j_call: TRBJ2-3; cdr3_length: 14; cdr3_aa: CASTDRVMTDTQYF; cdr3_nt: TGTGCCAGCACCGACAGGGTGATGACAGATACGCAGTATTTT
d_call: TRBD1; clone_size: few; v_call: TRBV9; j_call: TRBJ1-2; cdr3_length: 13; cdr3_aa: CASSPGTAYGYTF; cdr3_nt: TGTGCCAGCAGCCCAGGGACAGCTTATGGCTACACCTTC
d_call: TRBD1; clone_size: .; v_call: TRBV27; j_call: TRBJ2-1; cdr3_length: 15; cdr3_aa: CASSTSDRQGHEQFF; cdr3_nt: TGTGCCAGCAGTACCTCGGACAGGCAGGGGCATGAGCAGTTCTTC
d_call: .; clone_size: .; v_call: TRBV4-1; j_call: TRBJ2-3; cdr3_length: 18; cdr3_aa: CASSQDQSGSFSSDTQYF; cdr3_nt: TGCGCCAGCAGCCAAGATCAGTCAGGTAGTTTTTCTTCAGATACGCAGTATTTT
d_call: TRBD1; clone_size: .; v_call: TRBV2; j_call: TRBJ2-7; cdr3_length: 14; cdr3_aa: CASDSGGLTYEQYF; cdr3_nt: TGTGCCAGCGATTCAGGGGGCCTGACCTACGAGCAGTACTTC
d_call: TRBD2; clone_size: few; v_call: TRBV6-1; j_call: TRBJ2-5; cdr3_length: 15; cdr3_aa: CASSLLAGGPETQYF; cdr3_nt: TGTGCCAGTTCCTTACTAGCGGGGGGGCCAGAGACCCAGTACTTC
d_call: TRBD1; clone_size: .; v_call: TRBV6-1; j_call: TRBJ1-3; cdr3_length: 15; cdr3_aa: CASSASRGSGNTIYF; cdr3_nt: TGTGCCAGCAGTGCCTCCAGGGGGTCTGGAAACACCATATATTTT
d_call: TRBD1; clone_size: .; v_call: TRBV7-9; j_call: TRBJ1-2; cdr3_length: 16; cdr3_aa: CASSPPRGQGLGGYTF; cdr3_nt: TGTGCCAGCAGCCCACCCCGAGGACAGGGGCTTGGAGGCTACACCTTC
d_call: TRBD1; clone_size: .; v_call: TRBV4-3; j_call: TRBJ2-5; cdr3_length: 18; cdr3_aa: CASSQASGQGVYQETQYF; cdr3_nt: TGCGCCAGCAGCCAAGCATCAGGGCAGGGGGTGTACCAAGAGACCCAGTACTTC
d_call: .; clone_size: .; v_call: TRBV15; j_call: TRBJ1-1; cdr3_length: 14; cdr3_aa: CATSRAVMNTEAFF; cdr3_nt: TGTGCCACCAGCAGAGCAGTTATGAACACTGAAGCTTTCTTT
d_call: .; clone_size: .; v_call: TRBV21-1; j_call: TRBJ1-1; cdr3_length: 13; cdr3_aa: CASSKENRGEAFF; cdr3_nt: TGTGCCAGCAGCAAAGAGAACAGGGGTGAAGCTTTCTTT
d_call: .; clone_size: .; v_call: TRBV11-2; j_call: TRBJ1-2; cdr3_length: 15; cdr3_aa: CASSQGTRPQGGYTF; cdr3_nt: TGTGCCAGCAGCCAGGGGACCCGCCCTCAGGGTGGCTACACCTTC
d_call: .; clone_size: .; v_call: TRBV4-1; j_call: TRBJ1-3; cdr3_length: 14; cdr3_aa: CASSQEGTRNTIYF; cdr3_nt: TGCGCCAGCAGCCAAGAAGGGACACGAAACACCATATATTTT
d_call: .; clone_size: .; v_call: TRBV9; j_call: TRBJ2-1; cdr3_length: 16; cdr3_aa: CASSVGEGGLYNEQFF; cdr3_nt: TGTGCCAGCAGCGTAGGTGAGGGGGGGCTCTACAATGAGCAGTTCTTC
d_call: .; clone_size: .; v_call: TRBV5-8; j_call: TRBJ1-1; cdr3_length: 14; cdr3_aa: CASSLRGMNTEAFF; cdr3_nt: TGTGCCAGCAGCTTACGGGGGATGAACACTGAAGCTTTCTTT
d_call: .; clone_size: .; v_call: TRBV20-1; j_call: TRBJ2-1; cdr3_length: 11; cdr3_aa: CSPRTRKEQFF; cdr3_nt: TGCAGCCCTCGGACACGGAAAGAGCAGTTCTTC
d_call: TRBD1; clone_size: .; v_call: TRBV6-1; j_call: TRBJ2-7; cdr3_length: 15; cdr3_aa: CASSEWSRGRKEQYF; cdr3_nt: TGTGCCAGCAGTGAATGGAGCAGGGGGCGAAAAGAGCAGTACTTC
d_call: .; clone_size: .; v_call: TRBV7-3; j_call: TRBJ2-1; cdr3_length: 14; cdr3_aa: CASSLGGALNEQFF; cdr3_nt: TGTGCCAGCAGCTTAGGGGGGGCCTTGAATGAGCAGTTCTTC
d_call: TRBD1; clone_size: .; v_call: TRBV7-9; j_call: TRBJ1-2; cdr3_length: 14; cdr3_aa: CASSDSGQGVSNTF; cdr3_nt: TGTGCCAGCAGCGATAGTGGACAGGGGGTGAGCAACACCTTC
d_call: TRBD2; clone_size: .; v_call: TRBV5-4; j_call: TRBJ2-2; cdr3_length: 16; cdr3_aa: CASSLGAGGRTGELFF; cdr3_nt: TGTGCCAGCAGCTTGGGGGCGGGGGGGCGGACCGGGGAGCTGTTTTTT
d_call: TRBD1; clone_size: .; v_call: TRBV9; j_call: TRBJ1-6; cdr3_length: 15; cdr3_aa: CASSVGTGVNSPLHF; cdr3_nt: TGTGCCAGCAGCGTAGGGACAGGTGTCAATTCACCCCTCCACTTT
d_call: .; clone_size: .; v_call: TRBV2; j_call: TRBJ1-1; cdr3_length: 13; cdr3_aa: CASSVTANTEAFF; cdr3_nt: TGTGCCAGCAGCGTAACAGCTAACACTGAAGCTTTCTTT
d_call: .; clone_size: .; v_call: TRBV11-2; j_call: TRBJ1-2; cdr3_length: 14; cdr3_aa: CASTRQLANYGYTF; cdr3_nt: TGTGCCAGCACTAGACAGTTAGCTAACTATGGCTACACCTTC